Below, 27 T cell receptor beta chains from the same sample are listed, as sequenced in a study of T cells in women clearing cervical HPV infection. Profiled with immunoSEQ multiplex PCR; TCRdb holds only in-frame clones, not every one. The specimen's table records 31,000 or so clones. Sequenced sample: blood buffy coat. These receptors came from a woman aged 18 to 75 with a cervical HPV16 infection that either progressed to CIN3+ or cleared (not recorded which).

Remarks on this clone: The read halts 3 residues ahead of the CDR3 end, with the missing end drawn from the germline J gene. V usage is TRBV7-3 and J usage is TRBJ2-1; 8 bases are a match to TRBD1. CDR3 length: 16 residues. Germline CDR1 SGHTA, CDR2 FQGTGA. Trimming took 2 bases from V and 8 from J; bases not matched to a gene: 11. Partial CDR3 DNA: TGTGCCAGCAGCTTATGGGGGACAGGCCCCAACGATGAG. This sequence encodes CASSLWGTGPNDE. The CDR3 reads in full as CASSLWGTGPNDEQFF.

Turning to this clone: Coverage ceases 3 residues before the CDR3 finishes, and the germline J gene fills in the end. The rearrangement uses TRBV5-1 and TRBJ2-5; 7 bases align to TRBD1. CDR1 SGHRS and CDR2 YFSETQ come from the germline V gene. This CDR3 has 13 residues. V lost 10 bases, J lost 4 bases, and 10 bases stayed unmatched. The sequenced CDR3 bases are TGCGCCTGTTGGGACAGCCGTTCAGAGACC. Residues: CACWDSRSET. The full CDR3 is CACWDSRSETQYF.

As regards this clone: The read gets to within 3 residues of the CDR3 end, and the germline J gene fills in the rest. The chain recombines TRBV12-3 or TRBV12-4 with TRBJ2-6, with TRBD1 matching 9 bases. The CDR3 is 16 residues long. J lost 2 bases, V lost 5 bases, and 4 bases had no gene match. The CDR3 protein is CASSPQGAAGANVLTF. The CDR3 DNA, read in part, is TGTGCCAGCAGTCCACAGGGGGCGGCTGGGGCCAACGTC.

Details on this clone: From the germline J gene comes the end of the CDR3, since the read stops 3 residues before it. The rearrangement joins TRBV6-1 to TRBJ2-7; TRBD1 might be the D (6 bases). Germline V lookup: CDR1 MNHNS, CDR2 SASEGT. Trimming stripped 4 bases from V and 1 base from J, with 14 bases between. The CDR3 has 15 residues. CDR3 protein: CASSGGPGQSYEQYF. The covered CDR3 bases are TGTGCCAGCAGTGGGGGACCGGGACAATCCTACGAG.

Regarding this clone: The read comes to an end 3 residues before the CDR3 does, leaving the germline J gene to fill in the end. The rearrangement links TRBV20-1 to TRBJ2-3, with 11 bases aligning to TRBD2. Germline CDR1 and CDR2: DFQATT and SNEGSKA (reference sequence). V trimming: 3 bases; J trimming: 6 bases; junction bases outside the gene matches: 11. This CDR3 has 16 residues. Partial CDR3 DNA: TGCAGTGCTAGGGGCGGGACTAGCGGTTTGAGGGATACG. This translates into CSARGGTSGLRDT. The CDR3 reads in full as CSARGGTSGLRDTQYF.

About this clone: Read data end 3 residues before the CDR3 end; the end is taken from the germline J gene. This chain joins TRBV20-1 and TRBJ2-7; D may be TRBD1 (6 bases). Trimming removed 1 base from V and 3 bases from J, with 19 bases in between. Germline V gene data show CDR1 as DFQATT and CDR2 as SNEGSKA (reference sequence). The CDR3 consists of 16 residues. The CDR3 protein is CSARAVGQFYHYEQYF. The sequenced part of the CDR3 DNA is TGCAGTGCTAGAGCCGTAGGACAGTTCTACCACTACGAG.

A note on this clone: A read error may account for a junction end that differs from germline. The sequenced fragment ends 3 residues before the CDR3 boundary, so the rest is inferred from the germline J gene. V usage is TRBV4-1 and J usage is TRBJ2-2; 10 bases fit TRBD2. The V gene's germline CDR1 is MGHRA and CDR2 YSYEKL. The CDR3 is made up of 16 amino acids. The CDR3 sequence: CTSSPWTSGNTGELFF. CDR3 DNA, as far as it was read: TGCACCAGCAGCCCTTGGACTAGCGGGAACACCGGGGAG.

Remarks on this clone: The read ends 3 residues before the CDR3 terminus; that terminus is restored from the germline J gene. The chain has TRBV12-3 or TRBV12-4 and TRBJ2-7; D is possibly TRBD2 (5 bases). The ends were cut back, 5 bases at V and 6 bases at J, with 17 bases in the middle. This CDR3 has 14 amino acids. The part of the CDR3 DNA that was read is TGTGCCAGCAGTCTCAGACGGGGAGCCGGCGAG. As protein: CASSLRRGAGE. The whole CDR3 protein is CASSLRRGAGEQYF.

About this clone itself: The sequenced fragment ends 3 residues before the CDR3 boundary, so the rest is inferred from the germline J gene. The rearrangement uses TRBV6-2 or TRBV6-3 and TRBJ2-6; D may be TRBD1 (7 bases). Germline assignment: CDR1 MNHEY and CDR2 SVGEGT. Trimming stripped 6 bases from V and 2 bases from J, with 14 bases between. The CDR3 loop spans 16 amino acids. The part of the CDR3 DNA that was read is TGTGCCAGCAGCTCGCAGGGGGGAACTGGGGCCAACGTC. Translated: CASSSQGGTGANV. The entire CDR3 protein reads CASSSQGGTGANVLTF.

As for this clone: The read ends 3 residues early relative to the CDR3; the germline J gene fills the gap. The J gene is TRBJ1-5, the V gene TRBV11-2; 7 positions agree with TRBD1. CDR3 size: 14 residues. Trimming at V came to 5 bases and at J to 5 bases, leaving 6 bases not matched to a gene. Germline CDR1 reads SGHAT; CDR2 reads FQNNGV. CDR3 DNA, as far as it was read: TGTGCCAGCAGCGCTGGGACAGATTATCAGCCC. This codes for CASSAGTDYQP. The whole CDR3 protein is CASSAGTDYQPQHF.

In the case of this clone: The CDR3 goes on 3 residues after the read ends, and that part is filled in from the germline J gene. The chain carries TRBV5-1 and TRBJ1-6, with 12 bases fitting TRBD1. Trimming at V came to 0 bases and at J to 10 bases, leaving 2 bases not matched to a gene. This CDR3 region has 15 residues. Germline CDR1 and CDR2: SGHRS and YFSETQ. CDR3 DNA (partial): TGCGCCAGCAGCTTGGCTGGGACAGGGGGCTCACCC. It yields the protein CASSLAGTGGSP. The whole CDR3 reads CASSLAGTGGSPLHF.

Comments on this clone: The CDR3 extends 3 residues past the end of the read, so its final part is completed from the germline J gene. The chain has TRBV27 and TRBJ2-5; D might be TRBD2 (7 bases). This CDR3 region has 15 residues. Per germline, CDR1 MNHEY and CDR2 SMNVEV (reference sequence). The ends were cut back, 4 bases at V and 5 bases at J, with 17 bases in the middle. CDR3 bases read: TGTGCCAGCAGTTCCCTCCTTGGGGGGGCGGAGACC. This sequence encodes CASSSLLGGAET. From start to end, the CDR3 is CASSSLLGGAETQYF.

Comments on this clone: The read ends 3 residues shy of where the CDR3 ends; the end is completed using the germline J gene. V is TRBV5-1 and J is TRBJ2-7; unclear D gene. The CDR3 spans 14 residues. Trimming removed 1 base at V and 0 bases at J, with 8 bases between. Germline V gene sequence: CDR1 SGHRS, CDR2 YFSETQ. CDR3 sequence reads: CASSLNLFSYEQYF. The sequenced part of the CDR3 DNA is TGCGCCAGCAGCTTGAACTTATTCTCCTACGAG.

Concerning this clone: The read ends 3 residues shy of where the CDR3 ends; the end is completed using the germline J gene. The rearrangement joins TRBV19 to TRBJ2-4; 10 bases are shared with TRBD1. The ends lost 5 bases at V and 2 bases at J; junction bases unmatched: 9. Per the germline V gene, CDR1 is LNHDA and CDR2 is SQIVND (reference sequence). The CDR3 runs to 17 residues. Partial CDR3 DNA: TGTGCCAGTAGTGTCCGAGACAGGGGGCAACCCAAAAACATT. It specifies CASSVRDRGQPKNI. From start to end, the CDR3 is CASSVRDRGQPKNIQYF.

Details on this clone: Read data end 3 residues before the CDR3 end; the end is taken from the germline J gene. The chain combines TRBV6-2 or TRBV6-3 with TRBJ1-5, with a tentative D call TRBD1 (6 bases). The germline CDR1 and CDR2 sequences are MNHEY and SVGEGT. This CDR3 is 15 amino acids long. V lost 5 bases, J lost 3 bases, and 14 bases lay in between. Partial CDR3 DNA: TGTGCCAGCAGTACAATTCAGGGGATCAATCAGCCC. Translation: CASSTIQGINQP. The CDR3 in its entirety is CASSTIQGINQPQHF.

Details on this clone: Read coverage stops 3 residues before the CDR3 terminus; the germline J gene supplies the remainder. V and J are TRBV20-1 and TRBJ2-1; possibly TRBD1 for D (6 bases). In germline, CDR1 is DFQATT, CDR2 SNEGSKA (reference sequence). V was cut by 8 bases and J by 9 bases, with 11 bases left in between. This CDR3 has 10 residues. The CDR3 sequence is CSSEQGEQFF. Incomplete CDR3 DNA: TGCAGTTCGGAACAGGGTGAG.

Note on this clone: The CDR3 end lies 3 residues beyond the end of the read and is filled in from the germline J gene. V gene TRBV7-3 combines with J gene TRBJ2-5; TRBD2 matches at 9 bases. With V trimmed by 5 bases and J by 2 bases, 6 bases remained unmatched. There are 15 residues in the CDR3. CDR1 is SGHTA and CDR2 is FQGTGA in the germline V gene. CDR3: CASSESLAGQETQYF. The sequenced CDR3 bases are TGTGCCAGCAGCGAGAGCCTAGCGGGGCAAGAGACC.

Worth noting for this clone: The read gets to within 3 residues of the CDR3 end, and the germline J gene fills in the rest. The chain employs TRBV19 and TRBJ2-7; 8 nucleotides align to TRBD1. The CDR3 is 15 amino acids. CDR1 LNHDA and CDR2 SQIVND come from the germline V gene (reference sequence). Germline trimming cut 4 bases from V and 3 bases from J; bases unmatched to any gene: 8. The sequenced CDR3 bases are TGTGCCAGTAGTAAACAATATGGACAGGGCTACGAG. This sequence encodes CASSKQYGQGYE. The complete CDR3 protein is CASSKQYGQGYEQYF.

A note on this clone: The DNA ends 3 residues before the CDR3 does, and the rest of the CDR3 is filled in from the germline J gene. The V call is TRBV10-3, the J call TRBJ1-2, with D possibly TRBD1 on 6 matching bases. Germline CDR1 and CDR2: ENHRY and SYGVKD. Trimming removed 2 bases from V and 7 bases from J, with 8 bases in between. The CDR3 covers 12 residues. The CDR3 DNA, read in part, is TGTGCCATCAGTGAGGTCAGGGGTGGC. Its protein product is CAISEVRGG. From start to end, the CDR3 is CAISEVRGGYTF.

The sequenced CDR3 bases are TGTGCCAGCAGCGTCGACAGGGGGTCGTACGAG. Protein sequence: CASSVDRGSYE. The whole CDR3 reads CASSVDRGSYEQYF. The rearrangement joins TRBV5-4 to TRBJ2-7, with 9 bases fitting TRBD1. The read finishes 3 residues shy of the CDR3 end, and the germline J gene is used to complete it. The CDR3 is 14 amino acids. After removal of 4 bases from V and 4 bases from J, the junction contained 6 bases not matched to a gene. CDR1 is SGHNT, CDR2 YYREEE, per germline (reference sequence).

Turning to this clone: The read comes to an end 3 residues before the CDR3 does, leaving the germline J gene to fill in the end. Other DNA sequences in the same sample also yield this CDR3. This sequence joins TRBV6-2 or TRBV6-3 and TRBJ2-7; D gene uncertain. The CDR3 covers 11 residues. Trimming removed 6 bases at V and 1 base at J, with 4 bases between. Germline V gene lookup returns CDR1 MNHEY and CDR2 SVGEGT. CDR3: CASSPSYEQYF. CDR3 DNA, as far as it was read: TGTGCCAGCAGCCCTTCCTACGAG.

The CDR3 sequence: CASSSLAEYNEQFF. The part of the CDR3 DNA that was read is TGTGCCAGCAGCTCATTAGCGGAGTACAATGAG. V and J are TRBV7-2 and TRBJ2-1, with a tentative D call TRBD2 (6 bases). Coverage ceases 3 residues before the CDR3 finishes, and the germline J gene fills in the end. Germline V lookup: CDR1 SGHTA, CDR2 FQGNSA. The V end was cut by 4 bases, the J end by 4 bases, with 11 bases between. The CDR3 has 14 residues.

In the case of this clone: The read is 3 residues too short to cover the CDR3 end, so that end is filled in from the germline J gene. The chain recombines TRBV2 with TRBJ2-1, with D possibly TRBD1 on 6 matching bases. Trimming took off 10 bases at V and 5 bases at J, with 18 bases between the two ends. Germline-derived CDR1 and CDR2 are SNHLY and FYNNEI. The CDR3 length is 14 residues. CDR3 bases read: TGTGCCATAAACGAGGGGACACAGAACAATGAG. It codes for CAINEGTQNNE. The whole CDR3 protein is CAINEGTQNNEQFF.

As for this clone: The CDR3 extends 3 residues past the end of the read, so its final part is completed from the germline J gene. V gene TRBV7-2 combines with J gene TRBJ2-5; TRBD1 might be the D (6 bases). V lost 3 bases and J 2 bases, leaving 13 bases between the germline ends. The CDR3 loop spans 15 amino acids. Germline CDR1 reads SGHTA; CDR2 reads FQGNSA. CDR3 residues: CASSLQQGKQETQYF. CDR3 DNA (partial): TGTGCCAGCAGCTTGCAACAGGGAAAACAAGAGACC.

A note on this clone: With the read ending 3 residues before the CDR3 end, the germline J gene is used to fill in that end. The genes are TRBV7-2 and TRBJ1-1; the match to TRBD1 covers 8 bases. The CDR3 totals 15 residues. The germline V gene has CDR1 SGHTA and CDR2 FQGNSA. Trimming removed 6 bases from V and 7 bases from J; junction bases left unmatched: 13. CDR3 bases read: TGTGCCAGCAGACCCTATCCCCAGGGGGCGTATGAA. Residues: CASRPYPQGAYE. The whole CDR3 protein reads CASRPYPQGAYEAFF. The complete variable domain, with remaining parts taken from reference TRBV7-2 and TRBJ1-1, reads GAGVSQSPSNKVTEKGKDVELRCDPISGHTALYWYRQSLGQGLEFLIYFQGNSAPDKSGLPSDRFSAERTGGSVSTLTIQRTQQEDSAVYLCASRPYPQGAYEAFFGQGTRLTVV.

Details on this clone: The read terminates 3 residues ahead of where the CDR3 ends, so the germline J gene completes it. The chain is built from TRBV7-2 and TRBJ2-2, with D possibly TRBD1 on 6 matching bases. CDR1 SGHTA and CDR2 FQGNSA come from the germline V gene. The CDR3 contains 14 residues. V lost 5 bases and J 7 bases, leaving 14 bases between the germline ends. CDR3 loop: CASSPPRGLGELFF. The part of the CDR3 DNA that was read is TGTGCCAGCAGCCCCCCCAGGGGCCTCGGGGAG.

As concerns this clone: The read finishes 3 residues shy of the CDR3 end, and the germline J gene is used to complete it. The J gene is TRBJ1-1, the V gene TRBV5-6, with 9 bases that match TRBD1. Trimming took 4 bases from V and 4 from J; bases not matched to a gene: 5. CDR3 length: 14 residues. CDR1 is SGHDT and CDR2 is YYEEEE in the germline V gene. The sequenced CDR3 bases are TGTGCCAGCAGCCGGACAGGGGTTGGCACTGAA. Translation: CASSRTGVGTE. The full CDR3 protein is CASSRTGVGTEAFF. Full variable domain (remainder filled in from reference TRBV5-6 and TRBJ1-1): DAGVTQSPTHLIKTRGQQVTLRCSPKSGHDTVSWYQQALGQGPQFIFQYYEEEERQRGNFPDRFSGHQFPNYSSELNVNALLLGDSALYLCASSRTGVGTEAFFGQGTRLTVV.